The clone carrying this TCR beta chain was observed a few times. Its antigen is as yet unknown. The CDR3 has 19 amino acids. J lost 2 bases, V lost 5 bases, and 16 bases had no gene match. The germline V gene encodes CDR1 SEHNR and CDR2 FQNEAQ (reference sequence). The data are from a study of blood T cells in healthy people across ages. Study-level results: With naive T cell percentage, TCR beta diversity showed a strong correlation.

Alongside a J-beta primer mix, a sample-barcoded 5' primer served in a second PCR lasting roughly 6 to 12 cycles. TCRdb fed the 5' RACE reads into MiXCR, producing one record per CDR3 protein. The table shows 1.5 million to 2 million distinct CDR3 sequences, with around 48% occurring only once. The sequence was collected from a woman aged 40 to 55 in good health. The V and J genes are TRBV7-9 and TRBJ1-4; the match to TRBD1 covers 8 bases. The specimen sequenced was blood. The CDR3 loop reads CASSRRGQGAISTNEKLFF. CDR3 DNA sequence: TGTGCCAGCAGCCGCCGTGGACAGGGCGCGATTAGCACTAATGAAAAACTGTTTTTT.